This TCR beta chain was obtained from a study of T cell responses to AZD1222 COVID-19 vaccine. Note on this clone: Its target is not known.

Trimming left V 5 bases short and J 2 bases short, with 15 bases between. Germline-derived CDR1 and CDR2 are SEHNR and FQNEAQ (reference sequence). This CDR3 has 15 residues. The repertoire was sequenced with immunoSEQ multiplex PCR; TCRdb's copy has only in-frame clones and lacks some. The repertoire holds some 140,000 clones, about 94% seen once, with roughly 5.4% in the top ten. Regarding the study as a whole: Clonal diversity may have been underestimated, and the donors were mostly white British, with more females than males. Without day 14 samples, only post-peak T cell repertoires were studied. Researchers report vaccine-associated CD4 TCRs spanning spike, with dominance at 160-218 and 743-854.

The TCR sequence derives from an adult in good health. The chain has TRBV7-9 and TRBJ1-2; D not resolved. The sample was peripheral blood, taken on day 0 of AZD1222 vaccination. For the CDR3, the DNA is TGTGCCAGCAGCATCGAGTTTGGGGAGAACTATGGCTACACCTTC. It yields the protein CASSIEFGENYGYTF.